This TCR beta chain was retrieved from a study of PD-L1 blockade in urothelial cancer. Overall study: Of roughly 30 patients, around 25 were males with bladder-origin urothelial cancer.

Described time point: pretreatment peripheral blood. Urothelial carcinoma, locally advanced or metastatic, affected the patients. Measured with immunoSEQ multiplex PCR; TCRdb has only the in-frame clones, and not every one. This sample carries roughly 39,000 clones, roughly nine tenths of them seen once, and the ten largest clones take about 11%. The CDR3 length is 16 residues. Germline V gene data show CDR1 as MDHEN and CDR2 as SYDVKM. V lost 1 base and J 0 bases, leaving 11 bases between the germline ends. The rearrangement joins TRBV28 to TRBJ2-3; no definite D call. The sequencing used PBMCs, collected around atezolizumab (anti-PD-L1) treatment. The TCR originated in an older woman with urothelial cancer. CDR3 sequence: CASSLLDAGSTDTQYF. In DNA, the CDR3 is TGTGCCAGCAGTTTATTGGATGCAGGTAGCACAGATACGCAGTATTTT.